This entry concerns a single T cell receptor beta chain. Its antigen remains unidentified. No much larger clone exists at a distance of one base, and base qualities are not known. Including cysteine and phenylalanine, the CDR3 has 14 amino acids. The only DNA kept is the CDR3, 42 bases in frame from the first base. As encoded in the germline V gene, CDR1 is SGHTA while CDR2 is FQGNSA. The germline ends are 10 bases apart after V is trimmed by 0 bases and J by 5 bases. The sample comes from a study of T cell responses to AZD1222 COVID-19 vaccine (dated by TCRdb to the early 2020s). About the investigation overall: AZD1222 recipients given second doses at about 4 weeks or at about 12 weeks were pooled, since spike-specific TCR depth and breadth were not found to differ between the two schedules. A total of 230 to 250 trial participants underwent TCR sequencing, of whom 200 to 220 had received two doses of AZD1222 and around 25 had received two doses of the MenACWY control vaccine. Trial participants were enrolled into age subgroups of 18-55, 56-69 and 70-plus years, which contained around 150, 29 and 61 TCR-sequenced participants, respectively.

This specimen's time point label, interpreted: baseline before first vaccination. Vaccinee samples came from UK trials COV001 and COV002, including a single-blind randomized controlled phase 2/3 trial of AZD1222 (ChAdOx1 nCoV-19) in healthy adults. Trial participant PBMC samples were collected at day 0 and day 28 after the second dose for TCRbeta chain sequencing. The CDR3 regions of human TCRbeta chains were analyzed by immunosequencing. Per the authors' processing: TCRs in the repertoires were matched against a reference library of SARS-CoV-2-specific TCRs that had been generated with the MIRA antigen-specificity platform. Breadth meant the fraction of unique TCRs that were SARS-CoV-2-associated, whereas depth meant the fraction of total T cells that were SARS-CoV-2-associated. Each spike-specific TCR was assigned to its reactive spike region and to a CD4 or CD8 class using the MIRA data. Log10-transformed breadth and depth values were compared by one-way ANOVA with Sidak's multiple comparisons tests. TCRdb carries this immuneACCESS record with in-frame sequences only. Its versions omit some clonotypes, under half of them owing to an unresolved V gene in the studies checked, with the rest unexplained. Clonal size and the V and J genes are those of that table, whereas D and trimming came from the DNA. The sample contains approximately 170,000 clones, 80% to 95% of them found a single time. The ten largest make up approximately 4.8% of the sample.

Findings and caveats that apply to the study as a whole: The 56-69-year group was small, and its depth increase did not reach significance, likely because of low power. The whole spike protein was spanned by vaccine-associated CD4 TCRs, and dominant responses were seen in regions 160-218 and 743-854. Participants were mostly white British, with more females than males. The authors suggested clonal diversity may have been underestimated. No day 14 peak-response samples were available, so repertoires were characterized only after the peak T cell response. A significant rise in spike-specific TCR breadth and depth was observed after two AZD1222 doses relative to day 0 and relative to MenACWY recipients. Nearly half of unique spike-specific TCRs reportedly recognized epitopes outside regions mutated in the B.1.351 and B.1.1.7 variants. Conclusions about previously exposed vaccinees were limited because only five to seven AZD1222 recipients were SARS-CoV-2 seropositive at baseline.

The sequencing here drew on peripheral blood, taken on day 0 of AZD1222 vaccination. In this chain, TRBV7-2 is recombined with TRBJ1-2; TRBD1 is a weak D gene call, 5 bases matching. This clonotype was sampled from an adult in good health. Here the CDR3 is given as CASSLAGGEYGYTF. The DNA sequence follows: TGTGCCAGCAGCTTAGCGGGGGGTGAATATGGCTACACCTTC.